These 32 T cell receptor beta chains share one sample of origin, sequenced in a study of regulatory T cells in long-lasting Graves disease. Arm-PCR of CDR3 regions and iRepertoire HTBI primers were used to build TCR beta libraries. TCRdb used MiXCR to reprocess the multiplex PCR reads, holding one entry per CDR3 protein. The repertoire consists of 300,000 to 350,000 distinct CDR3 sequences, with 15% to 20% occurring once and the leading ten covering just under 30%. Described time point: persistent/refractory GD, antithyroid drugs over 5 years with positive TRAb. PBMC RNA served as the TCR library source. Sequences were derived from peripheral blood mononuclear cells (PBMCs), sampled when the disease was refractory, from a patient treated with antithyroid drugs. The receptor source for this set is a female donor with Graves disease.

CDR3: CASSRVLYEQYF. In DNA form, the CDR3 reads TGCGCCAGCAGCAGGGTACTCTACGAGCAGTACTTC. This rearrangement joins TRBV10-2 to TRBJ2-7, with D perhaps TRBD1 (5 bases). V lost 6 bases and J lost 3, with 9 bases in between. Looked up from germline, CDR1 is WSHSY and CDR2 is SAAADI. CDR3 length: 12 amino acids.

The genes are TRBV28 and TRBJ1-4; 11 bases map to TRBD1. V dropped 6 bases and J dropped 3; count of bases not matched to a gene: 6. The CDR3 loop spans 16 amino acids. Germline V gene data show CDR1 as MDHEN and CDR2 as SYDVKM. CDR3 DNA sequence: TGTGCCAGCAGCCCGGACAGGGGGCAATCTAATGAAAAACTGTTTTTT. Its translation: CASSPDRGQSNEKLFF.

On this clonotype itself: It may be a read error: a sequence one base away is much more abundant. The chain joins TRBV29-1 to TRBJ1-1; D possibly corresponds to TRBD1 (5 bases). The CDR3 is 15 residues long. Germline V lookup: CDR1 SQVTM, CDR2 ANQGSEA. The CDR3 DNA sequence: TGCGGCGTTGACTCCTTCCTCAGGGCGGGGACTGAAGCTTTCTTT. Translating gives CGVDSFLRAGTEAFF.

This clonotype was recorded a few times. J is TRBJ1-4 and V is TRBV7-2, with 7 positions matching TRBD1. The CDR3 runs 17 residues. The ends lost 6 bases at V and 3 bases at J; junction bases unmatched: 13. Germline lookup yields CDR1 SGHTA and CDR2 FQGNSA. The CDR3 loop is CASSPGDRTRANEKLFF. The CDR3 DNA follows: TGTGCCAGCAGTCCAGGGGACAGAACAAGGGCTAATGAAAAACTGTTTTTT. The whole variable domain, filled in from reference TRBV7-2 and TRBJ1-4, reads GAGVSQSPSNKVTEKGKDVELRCDPISGHTALYWYRQSLGQGLEFLIYFQGNSAPDKSGLPSDRFSAERTGGSVSTLTIQRTQQEDSAVYLCASSPGDRTRANEKLFFGSGTQLSVL.

The V gene is TRBV10-3, the J gene TRBJ1-1, with D tentatively TRBD1 (5 bases). Germline CDR1 is ENHRY and CDR2 is SYGVKD. Trimming took off 6 bases at V and 5 bases at J, with 16 bases between the two ends. The CDR3 sequence is 14 residues long. CDR3 loop: CAIRGPGARTEAFF. The CDR3 bases are TGTGCCATCAGGGGACCCGGGGCCCGGACTGAAGCTTTCTTT.

This clonotype was observed a handful of times. The chain uses TRBV7-8 and TRBJ2-7; 7 positions agree with TRBD1. The germline gives CDR1 SGHVS, CDR2 FQNEAQ. The CDR3 sequence is 16 residues long. J gave up 3 bases and V 5 bases, and 13 bases lay outside the gene matches. Here the CDR3 DNA reads TGTGCCAGCAGCCCATACCGGGACAGCTCCGTCTACGAGCAGTACTTC. Protein sequence: CASSPYRDSSVYEQYF.

This clonotype came up many times. V usage is TRBV6-5 and J usage is TRBJ1-5, with D maybe TRBD1 (6 bases). In germline, CDR1 is MNHEY, CDR2 SVGAGI. The CDR3 totals 15 residues. Between the trimmed V and J ends, which lost 4 bases and 7 bases, there was a span of 17 bases. CDR3 bases: TGTGCCAGCAGTTCCCCCGGCAGGGGAAACCAGCCCCAGCATTTT. As protein: CASSSPGRGNQPQHF.

Concerning this clonotype: A read error may be the cause here, since a much bigger clone is one base away. This chain connects TRBV28 to TRBJ2-5; 10 bases fit TRBD2. This CDR3 has 19 residues. CDR1 is MDHEN and CDR2 is SYDVKM in the germline V gene. The V segment lost 2 bases and the J segment 5 bases; nucleotides outside the gene matches: 17. The CDR3 spells CASSLNSRQAGGLRETQYF. The CDR3 nucleotides are TGTGCCAGCAGTTTAAATAGTCGTCAAGCGGGAGGGCTGAGGGAGACCCAGTACTTC.

This clonotype was counted a few times. The J gene is TRBJ1-2, the V gene TRBV14, with TRBD1 as a possible D gene (5 bases). The CDR3 length is 14 residues. The V end lost 4 bases, the J end lost 6 bases, and 15 bases lay between the germline ends. Per germline, CDR1 SGHDN and CDR2 FVKESK. The CDR3 DNA is TGTGCCAGCAGCCCCGCCTGGGAAGGGGATGGCTACACCTTC. Its protein is CASSPAWEGDGYTF. The full variable domain, with the rest looked up from reference TRBV14 and TRBJ1-2, is EAGVTQFPSHSVIEKGQTVTLRCDPISGHDNLYWYRRVMGKEIKFLLHFVKESKQDESGMPNNRFLAERTGGTYSTLKVQPAELEDSGVYFCASSPAWEGDGYTFGSGTRLTVV.

This clonotype has more than one count but fewer than ten. The V call is TRBV5-1, the J call TRBJ2-6, with D unclear. CDR1 is SGHRS and CDR2 is YFSETQ in the germline V gene. Trimming removed 7 bases at V and 0 bases at J, with 14 bases between. The CDR3 covers 16 residues. CDR3 protein: CASRPILRSGANVLTF. The CDR3 DNA reads as TGCGCCAGCCGGCCAATTTTGCGCTCTGGGGCCAACGTCCTGACTTTC.

This chain uses TRBV3-1 with TRBJ2-2; TRBD2 might be the D (7 bases). The V gene's germline CDR1 is LGHDT and CDR2 YNNKEL (reference sequence). There are 16 residues in the CDR3. V was pared by 1 base and J by 7 bases, with 16 bases between. The CDR3 spells CASSQGPGGGGGELFF. Here the CDR3 DNA reads TGTGCCAGCAGCCAAGGTCCGGGGGGCGGGGGCGGGGAGCTGTTTTTT.

V usage is TRBV5-1 and J usage is TRBJ2-7; D remains ambiguous. V lost 3 bases and J lost 3, with 7 bases in between. The CDR3 contains 12 residues. Germline V gene data show CDR1 as SGHRS and CDR2 as YFSETQ. The CDR3 protein is CASSSHIYEQYF. Written as DNA, the CDR3 is TGCGCCAGCAGCTCCCACATCTACGAGCAGTACTTC.

This clonotype has only a few counts. The J gene is TRBJ1-5, the V gene TRBV18; 9 bases line up with TRBD1. The germline V gene has CDR1 KGHSH and CDR2 LQKENI. The CDR3 covers 16 residues. The V segment lost 6 bases and the J segment 3 bases; nucleotides outside the gene matches: 9. CDR3: CASSTAGQGNNQPQHF. DNA of the CDR3: TGTGCCAGCTCCACCGCGGGACAGGGAAACAATCAGCCCCAGCATTTT.

This clonotype was counted many times. This sequence joins TRBV6-1 and TRBJ1-2, with TRBD1 matching 10 bases. The CDR3 spans 16 residues. Germline CDR1 reads MNHNS; CDR2 reads SASEGT. V gave up 7 bases and J gave up 3 bases; unmatched junction bases: 11. This CDR3 is CASNLEGTGAYYGYTF. In nucleotides, the CDR3 is TGTGCCAGCAACCTCGAGGGGACAGGGGCGTACTATGGCTACACCTTC.

This clonotype was recorded a few times. V usage is TRBV28 and J usage is TRBJ1-6, with a weak D call TRBD1 (5 bases). V was clipped by 5 bases and J by 8 bases, with 13 bases between them. Looked up from germline, CDR1 is MDHEN and CDR2 is SYDVKM. The CDR3 sequence is 14 residues long. For the CDR3, the DNA is TGTGCCAGCAGTGACCCGGACACCGATTCACCCCTCCACTTT. It yields the protein CASSDPDTDSPLHF.

This rearrangement joins TRBV6-5 to TRBJ2-2; D ambiguous. V gave up 2 bases and J gave up 1 base, with 14 bases separating them. Germline V gene data show CDR1 as MNHEY and CDR2 as SVGAGI. The CDR3 consists of 17 residues. The CDR3 DNA reads TGTGCCAGCAGTTACGTCCCAAGATCGGTGAACACCGGGGAGCTGTTTTTT. Its translation: CASSYVPRSVNTGELFF.

The chain recombines TRBV7-8 with TRBJ2-5, with D maybe TRBD2 (6 bases). V lost 3 bases and J lost 2, with 13 bases in between. From germline, CDR1 is SGHVS and CDR2 FQNEAQ. CDR3 length: 15 residues. The CDR3 spells CASSFPSGGQETQYF. CDR3 DNA: TGTGCCAGCAGCTTCCCGAGTGGAGGGCAAGAGACCCAGTACTTC.

V and J are TRBV2 and TRBJ2-4; 9 nucleotides agree with TRBD2. The CDR3 contains 14 residues. Looked up from germline, CDR1 is SNHLY and CDR2 is FYNNEI. V lost 6 bases and J lost 1; bases outside the gene matches: 1. The CDR3, as DNA: TGTGCCAGCAGAAGCGGGAGGGCCAAAAACATTCAGTACTTC. Its protein product is CASRSGRAKNIQYF.

This clonotype was seen repeatedly, ten times or more. The J gene is TRBJ2-5, the V gene TRBV13, with TRBD1 identical over 7 bases. Per the germline V gene, CDR1 is PRHDT and CDR2 is FYEKMQ (reference sequence). V lost 2 bases to trimming and J lost 5 bases; unmatched junction nucleotides: 5. The CDR3 covers 14 residues. CDR3 bases: TGTGCCAGCAGCTTACACGGGACAGCTGAGACCCAGTACTTC. This gives the protein CASSLHGTAETQYF.

This clonotype occurred a few times. This chain uses TRBV5-6 with TRBJ2-7; 9 nucleotides match TRBD2. V dropped 1 base and J dropped 2; count of bases not matched to a gene: 4. Germline V lookup: CDR1 SGHDT, CDR2 YYEEEE. The CDR3 sequence is 15 residues long. As DNA, the CDR3 is TGTGCCAGCAGCTTGTCCGGCGGGAGGGCCTACGAGCAGTACTTC. It is translated as CASSLSGGRAYEQYF.

This clonotype was found a few times. This chain joins TRBV7-2 and TRBJ2-7; tentatively, D is TRBD2 (6 bases). This CDR3 has 16 residues. Trimming stripped 4 bases from V and 4 bases from J, with 20 bases between. The germline V gene has CDR1 SGHTA and CDR2 FQGNSA. CDR3 DNA: TGTGCCAGCAGCTCTCAGTTGGGGGGAGGAGGATACGAGCAGTACTTC. Amino acid sequence: CASSSQLGGGGYEQYF.

This clonotype came up many times. V usage is TRBV6-2 or TRBV6-3 and J usage is TRBJ1-1; D uncertain. There are 11 residues in the CDR3. V lost 6 bases, J lost 6 bases, and 8 bases lay in between. Per germline, CDR1 MNHEY and CDR2 SVGEGT. The CDR3: CASSSMAEAFF. The CDR3 DNA sequence: TGTGCCAGCAGCTCTATGGCTGAAGCTTTCTTT.

The chain carries TRBV5-5 and TRBJ1-1; 9 bases are shared with TRBD1. The CDR3 runs 14 residues. Germline CDR1 and CDR2: SGHKS and YYEKEE (reference sequence). The V gene end was trimmed by 4 bases and the J gene end by 5 bases; junction bases not matched to a gene: 6. The DNA for the CDR3 is TGTGCCAGCAGCACACAGGGGGCATGGACTGAAGCTTTCTTT. As protein: CASSTQGAWTEAFF. Based on the CDR3 plus reference TRBV5-5 and TRBJ1-1, the full variable domain is DAGVTQSPTHLIKTRGQQVTLRCSPISGHKSVSWYQQVLGQGPQFIFQYYEKEERGRGNFPDRFSARQFPNYSSELNVNALLLGDSALYLCASSTQGAWTEAFFGQGTRLTVV.

The chain joins TRBV6-5 to TRBJ2-7; 9 nucleotides align to TRBD2. CDR3 length: 18 residues. The germline CDR1 and CDR2 sequences are MNHEY and SVGAGI. Trimming took 2 bases from V and 1 from J; bases not matched to a gene: 12. The CDR3 coding sequence is TGTGCCAGCAGTTACGGACCCCTAGCGGGACCTCAGTCCTACGAGCAGTACTTC. Translated, it gives CASSYGPLAGPQSYEQYF.

In its sample, this clonotype was seen a few times. This may arise from a read error, as a much more abundant clone is one base away. The chain joins TRBV18 to TRBJ1-5, with D uncertain. V was shortened by 5 bases and J by 0 bases, with 11 bases between the two germline ends. Germline V gives CDR1 KGHSH, CDR2 LQKENI. CDR3 size: 15 residues. The CDR3 loop is CASSSTGDSNQPQHF. The CDR3 DNA follows: TGTGCCAGCTCATCAACCGGGGATAGCAATCAGCCCCAGCATTTT.

At least ten counts were recorded for this clonotype. The chain is built from TRBV5-1 and TRBJ1-1; possibly TRBD1 for D (5 bases). The CDR3 extends over 16 amino acids. Germline-derived CDR1 and CDR2 are SGHRS and YFSETQ. V lost 7 bases to trimming and J lost 2 bases, with 21 bases between them. Here the CDR3 reads CASSEQLRDRNTEAFF. CDR3 coding DNA: TGCGCCAGCTCCGAGCAACTTCGTGACAGAAACACTGAAGCTTTCTTT.

The sample holds many counts of this clonotype. This rearrangement joins TRBV7-9 to TRBJ2-5, with D unclear. V was pared by 8 bases and J by 3 bases, with 13 bases between. In germline, CDR1 is SEHNR, CDR2 FQNEAQ (reference sequence). There are 13 residues in the CDR3. The CDR3 DNA reads as TGTGCCAGCGATCCAATAGAAGAAGAGACCCAGTACTTC. This gives the protein CASDPIEEETQYF.

This clonotype was observed at least ten times. The chain is built from TRBV28 and TRBJ2-5; a possible D gene is TRBD2 (5 bases). V lost 6 bases and J 1 base, leaving 15 bases between the germline ends. Germline V gives CDR1 MDHEN, CDR2 SYDVKM. There are 15 residues in the CDR3. CDR3 coding DNA: TGTGCCAGCAGCTCGGGATCCAGCGGCCAAGAGACCCAGTACTTC. It encodes CASSSGSSGQETQYF.

This rearrangement joins TRBV11-2 to TRBJ2-1; 11 bases agree with TRBD2. Germline V gene lookup returns CDR1 SGHAT and CDR2 FQNNGV. The V gene end was trimmed by 5 bases and the J gene end by 5 bases; junction bases not matched to a gene: 14. The CDR3 is 18 amino acids. The CDR3 coding sequence is TGTGCCAGCAGCCATTCAAACCGTCCTAGCGGGGGGAACAATGAGCAGTTCTTC. This sequence encodes CASSHSNRPSGGNNEQFF.

This clonotype was recorded once. The chain couples TRBV6-1 to TRBJ1-2; weak D call: TRBD1 (5 bases). The CDR3 has 13 amino acids. Germline CDR1 reads MNHNS; CDR2 reads SASEGT. V lost 8 bases, J lost 5 bases, and 15 bases lay in between. In DNA form, the CDR3 reads TGTGCCAGCCGACCCTTCGACAGATATGGCTACACCTTC. As protein: CASRPFDRYGYTF.

This clonotype was observed at least ten times. This sequence joins TRBV12-3 or TRBV12-4 and TRBJ2-7, with no clear D. The CDR3 contains 14 residues. The V gene lost 5 bases and the J gene lost 3 bases, with 14 bases spanning the gap. Written as DNA, the CDR3 is TGTGCCAGCAGTCCCCCCGGCCAGATCTACGAGCAGTACTTC. This codes for CASSPPGQIYEQYF.

This chain joins TRBV29-1 and TRBJ2-5; 8 bases agree with TRBD2. V shed 4 bases and J 2 bases; nucleotides not matched to a gene: 3. Germline V gives CDR1 SQVTM, CDR2 ANQGSEA. This CDR3 is 13 amino acids long. The CDR3 loop is CSVGAGGQETQYF. The CDR3 DNA reads as TGCAGCGTTGGGGCGGGGGGACAAGAGACCCAGTACTTC.